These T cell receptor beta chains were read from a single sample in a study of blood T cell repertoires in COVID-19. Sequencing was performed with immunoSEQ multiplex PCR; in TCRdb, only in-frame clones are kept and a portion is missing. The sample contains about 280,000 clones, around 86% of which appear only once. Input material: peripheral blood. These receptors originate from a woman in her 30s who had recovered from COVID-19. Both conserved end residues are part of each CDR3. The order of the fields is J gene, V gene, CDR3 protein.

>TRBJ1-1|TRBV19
CASSLQGYGTEAFF
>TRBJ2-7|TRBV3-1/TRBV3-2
CASSRDTYEQYF
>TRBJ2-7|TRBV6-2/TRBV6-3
CASSGSGYAYEQYF
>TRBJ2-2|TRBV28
CASSQIAGTGELFF
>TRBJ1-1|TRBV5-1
CASSLVGAKNTEAFF
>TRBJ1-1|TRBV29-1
CSVTLNTEAFF
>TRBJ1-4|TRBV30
CAWSVEGEKLFF
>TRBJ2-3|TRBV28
CASSLSGDTQYF
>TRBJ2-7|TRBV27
CASSLGVWSSYEQYF
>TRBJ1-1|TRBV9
CASSPLGEMNTEAFF
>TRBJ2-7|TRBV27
CASSEQGSYEQYF
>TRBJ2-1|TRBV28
CASSLAGNEQFF
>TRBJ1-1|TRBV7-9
CASSFRQGPEAFF
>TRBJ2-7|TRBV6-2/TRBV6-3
CASSGTRRGTYEQYF
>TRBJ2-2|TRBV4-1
CASSQWVRGRANTGELFF
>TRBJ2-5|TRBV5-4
CASSSPRGGETQYF
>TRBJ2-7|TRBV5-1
CASSDTGKQKTEQYF
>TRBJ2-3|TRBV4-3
CASSLGLAGVTPSTDTQYF
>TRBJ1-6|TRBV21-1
CASSKVLEGWTLRNSPLHF
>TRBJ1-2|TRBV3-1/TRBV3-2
CASSQFPTGNYGYTF
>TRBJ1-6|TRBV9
CASSGTADSPLHF
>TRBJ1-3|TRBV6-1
CASSEGTGGGNTIYF
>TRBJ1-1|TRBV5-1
CASSLLTGQNTEAFF
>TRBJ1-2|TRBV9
CASSAITGTGRNGYTF
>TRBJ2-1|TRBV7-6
CASSPGGRNEQFF
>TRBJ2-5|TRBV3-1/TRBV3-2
CASSLGGQETQYF
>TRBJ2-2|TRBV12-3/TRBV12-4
CASSLGPTGELFF
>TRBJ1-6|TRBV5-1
CASRTYRGQTYNSPLHF
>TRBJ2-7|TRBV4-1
CASSRTSGDSYEQYF